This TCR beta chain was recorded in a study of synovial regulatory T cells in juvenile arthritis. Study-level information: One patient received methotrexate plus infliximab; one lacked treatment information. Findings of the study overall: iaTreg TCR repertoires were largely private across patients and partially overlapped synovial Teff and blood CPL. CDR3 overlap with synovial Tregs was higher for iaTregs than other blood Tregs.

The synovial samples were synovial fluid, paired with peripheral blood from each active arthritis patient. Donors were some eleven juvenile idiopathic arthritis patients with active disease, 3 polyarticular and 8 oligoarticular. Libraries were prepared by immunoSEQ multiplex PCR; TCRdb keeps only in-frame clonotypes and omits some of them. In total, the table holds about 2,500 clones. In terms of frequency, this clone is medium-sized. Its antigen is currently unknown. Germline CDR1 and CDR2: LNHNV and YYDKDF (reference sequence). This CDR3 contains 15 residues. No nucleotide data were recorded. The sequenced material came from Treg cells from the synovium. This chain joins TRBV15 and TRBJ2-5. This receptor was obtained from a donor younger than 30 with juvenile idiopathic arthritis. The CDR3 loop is CATSVLGRKAETQYF.